The 30 T cell receptor beta chains below come from one sample, sequenced in a study of OX40 agonist ivuxolimab in advanced cancers. TCRdb keeps only in-frame clones here, not all; method: immunoSEQ multiplex PCR. The profile shows roughly 76,000 clones, 80% to 90% of them singletons. This material consisted of CD4+ or CD8+ T cells sorted from blood, taken in a trial of the OX40 agonist ivuxolimab. Receptors were obtained from an adult with an advanced solid tumor such as melanoma, head and neck, liver or kidney cancer.

The chain carries TRBV6-1 and TRBJ2-6; D might be TRBD2 (7 bases). Trimming stripped 7 bases from V and 4 bases from J, with 14 bases between. Germline-derived CDR1 and CDR2 are MNHNS and SASEGT. This CDR3 is 15 amino acids long. The CDR3 protein is CASIMGGLGANVLTF. CDR3 DNA: TGTGCCAGCATTATGGGGGGGCTAGGGGCCAACGTCCTGACTTTC.

V is TRBV7-2 and J is TRBJ2-7; no clear D gene. Germline CDR1 SGHTA, CDR2 FQGNSA. V lost 5 bases and J 0 bases, leaving 14 bases between the germline ends. The CDR3 loop spans 15 amino acids. The DNA of the CDR3 is TGTGCCAGCAGCCACATTCCGGCGAGCTCCTACGAGCAGTACTTC. Its protein product is CASSHIPASSYEQYF.

The chain is built from TRBV21-1 and TRBJ2-7; TRBD1 is the table's D call, not checked against the DNA. TRBV21-1 is a pseudogene. This CDR3 region has 17 residues. Here the CDR3 reads CASSKSNGTGSTYEQYF. CDR3 in DNA: TGTGCCAGCAGCAAAAGCAATGGGACAGGGTCAACCTACGAGCAGTACTTC.

This clone was seen a single time. This sample includes further DNA sequences coding for the same CDR3. The chain employs TRBV9 and TRBJ2-5; D perhaps matches TRBD1 (6 bases). Trimming stripped 0 bases from V and 4 bases from J, with 13 bases between. The germline gives CDR1 SGDLS, CDR2 YYNGEE. The CDR3 covers 15 residues. CDR3 nucleotide sequence: TGTGCCAGCAGCGTAGGAGGGGGTCTGGGAGAGACCCAGTACTTC. Residues: CASSVGGGLGETQYF.

The chain recombines TRBV6-5 with TRBJ2-7, with 9 bases that match TRBD1. The CDR3 runs 13 residues. From germline, CDR1 is MNHEY and CDR2 SVGAGI. The V segment lost 4 bases and the J segment 4 bases; nucleotides outside the gene matches: 2. CDR3 sequence: CASSWDREYEQYF. In DNA, the CDR3 is TGTGCCAGCAGTTGGGACAGGGAATACGAGCAGTACTTC.

The rearrangement uses TRBV7-2 and TRBJ2-3; 9 bases align to TRBD2. Trimming cost V 5 bases and J 2 bases; bases outside gene matches: 8. Germline loops: CDR1 SGHTA, CDR2 FQGNSA. The CDR3 sequence is 16 residues long. The CDR3 is CASSLQGLAYTDTQYF. The CDR3 DNA is TGTGCCAGCAGCCTGCAGGGACTAGCTTACACAGATACGCAGTATTTT.

The chain is built from TRBV14 and TRBJ2-7; D call uncertain. V was cut by 1 base and J by 0 bases, with 13 bases left in between. This CDR3 is built from 16 residues. Germline lookup yields CDR1 SGHDN and CDR2 FVKESK. The CDR3 region is CASSQVTGPDSYEQYF. The CDR3 DNA follows: TGTGCCAGCAGCCAAGTCACCGGACCGGACTCCTACGAGCAGTACTTC.

The rearrangement joins TRBV4-1 to TRBJ1-5; D gene uncertain. The CDR3 runs to 14 residues. Trimming stripped 1 base from V and 4 bases from J, with 8 bases between. The V gene's germline CDR1 is MGHRA and CDR2 YSYEKL. The CDR3 is CASSQGQSNQPQHF. The CDR3 coding sequence is TGCGCCAGCAGCCAAGGACAATCTAATCAGCCCCAGCATTTT.

V usage is TRBV19 and J usage is TRBJ2-1, with 8 positions matching TRBD1. V dropped 3 bases and J dropped 9; count of bases not matched to a gene: 10. The CDR3 sequence is 15 residues long. CDR1 is LNHDA and CDR2 is SQIVND in the germline V gene (reference sequence). The CDR3, as DNA: TGTGCCAGTAGTATCTATTCGCAGGGGGCCGGTGAGCAGTTCTTC. This translates into CASSIYSQGAGEQFF.

Of note for this clone: The same CDR3 is also encoded by other DNA sequences in this sample. This chain connects TRBV19 to TRBJ2-7; D ambiguous. The CDR3 has 11 residues. Germline V gives CDR1 LNHDA, CDR2 SQIVND (reference sequence). The V and J ends lost 5 bases and 2 bases respectively, with 4 bases between them. The CDR3 DNA reads TGTGCCAGTAGTGCAGCCTACGAGCAGTACTTC. Translated: CASSAAYEQYF. Complete variable domain (other parts from reference TRBV19 and TRBJ2-7): DGGITQSPKYLFRKEGQNVTLSCEQNLNHDAMYWYRQDPGQGLRLIYYSQIVNDFQKGDIAEGYSVSREKKESFPLTVTSAQKNPTAFYLCASSAAYEQYFGPGTRLTVT.

The chain couples TRBV7-9 to TRBJ1-4; D is perhaps TRBD1 (5 bases). The germline gives CDR1 SEHNR, CDR2 FQNEAQ (reference sequence). The length of the CDR3 is 17 residues. With 5 bases removed from V and 3 bases from J, the gap between germline ends came to 19 bases. CDR3 residues: CASSRTRVGGPNEKLFF. In nucleotides, the CDR3 is TGTGCCAGCAGCCGGACCCGCGTTGGGGGTCCTAATGAAAAACTGTTTTTT.

The chain joins TRBV7-9 to TRBJ1-3; D gene ambiguous. The CDR3 spans 13 residues. The germline V gene encodes CDR1 SEHNR and CDR2 FQNEAQ (reference sequence). The V and J ends lost 8 bases and 4 bases respectively, with 12 bases between them. This chain's CDR3 is CASPGPQGNTIYF. CDR3 DNA sequence: TGTGCCAGCCCAGGACCGCAGGGAAACACCATATATTTT.

The chain joins TRBV7-3 to TRBJ1-2, with no clear D. V dropped 5 bases and J dropped 1 base, with 5 bases sitting between them. The CDR3 extends over 12 amino acids. Per the germline V gene, CDR1 is SGHTA and CDR2 is FQGTGA. In nucleotides, the CDR3 is TGTGCCAGCAGCCCTAGTAACTATGGCTACACCTTC. Its protein is CASSPSNYGYTF. The full variable domain, with the rest looked up from reference TRBV7-3 and TRBJ1-2, is GAGVSQTPSNKVTEKGKYVELRCDPISGHTALYWYRQSLGQGPEFLIYFQGTGAADDSGLPNDRFFAVRPEGSVSTLKIQRTERGDSAVYLCASSPSNYGYTFGSGTRLTVV.

The rearrangement joins TRBV5-1 to TRBJ1-1; D gene uncertain. This CDR3 has 13 residues. The ends were cut back, 4 bases at V and 0 bases at J, with 7 bases in the middle. Germline lookup yields CDR1 SGHRS and CDR2 YFSETQ. CDR3 loop: CASSLSMNTEAFF. CDR3 nucleotide sequence: TGCGCCAGCAGCCTCAGTATGAACACTGAAGCTTTCTTT. The complete variable domain, with remaining parts taken from reference TRBV5-1 and TRBJ1-1, reads KAGVTQTPRYLIKTRGQQVTLSCSPISGHRSVSWYQQTPGQGLQFLFEYFSETQRNKGNFPGRFSGRQFSNSRSEMNVSTLELGDSALYLCASSLSMNTEAFFGQGTRLTVV.

The gene calls are TRBV2 and TRBJ2-2; 10 nucleotides line up with TRBD1. This CDR3 is 14 amino acids long. J lost 7 bases, V lost 7 bases, and 6 bases had no gene match. CDR1 SNHLY and CDR2 FYNNEI come from the germline V gene. CDR3 region: CASTGQGPSGELFF. For the CDR3, the DNA is TGTGCCAGCACGGGACAGGGGCCGAGCGGGGAGCTGTTTTTT.

V is TRBV18 and J is TRBJ2-2, with no clear D. CDR3 length: 15 residues. The V gene lost 3 bases and the J gene lost 6 bases, with 14 bases spanning the gap. Germline values: CDR1 KGHSH, CDR2 LQKENI. The CDR3 DNA follows: TGTGCCAGCTCACCGGTCGACCGTGTTGCCGGGGAGCTGTTTTTT. It yields the protein CASSPVDRVAGELFF.

The V call is TRBV29-1, the J call TRBJ1-2; TRBD1 matches 7 bases. Looked up from germline, CDR1 is SQVTM and CDR2 is ANQGSEA. J was trimmed by 6 bases and V by 0 bases; bases with no gene match: 10. This CDR3 is 15 amino acids long. The CDR3 sequence: CSVEDSRGQINGYTF. In DNA form, the CDR3 reads TGCAGCGTTGAAGATAGTAGGGGGCAGATTAATGGCTACACCTTC.

This clone showed up just once. This chain uses TRBV6-5 with TRBJ2-2; D is undetermined. CDR1 is MNHEY, CDR2 SVGAGI, per germline. Trimming stripped 6 bases from V and 5 bases from J, with 10 bases between. This CDR3 has 13 amino acids. The CDR3 nucleotides are TGTGCCAGCAGACCCGGACGGACCGGGGAGCTGTTTTTT. Translated, it gives CASRPGRTGELFF.

This clone was recorded a few times. The genes are TRBV6-6 and TRBJ1-5; D not resolved. Between the trimmed V and J ends, which lost 6 bases and 5 bases, there was a span of 14 bases. The CDR3 is 14 amino acids. Germline V lookup: CDR1 MNHNY, CDR2 SVGAGI (reference sequence). The CDR3 loop is CASSATEQYQPQHF. CDR3 nucleotide sequence: TGTGCCAGCAGCGCGACGGAACAGTATCAGCCCCAGCATTTT.

The CDR3 DNA follows: TGTGCCAGCAGGCAATATATCGAGCAGTACTTC. Protein sequence: CASRQYIEQYF. The chain recombines TRBV7-3 with TRBJ2-7; no definite D call. V lost 6 bases to trimming and J lost 6 bases, with 9 bases between them. The length of the CDR3 is 11 residues. Germline V gives CDR1 SGHTA, CDR2 FQGTGA.

The chain couples TRBV18 to TRBJ1-4; D unresolved. CDR3 length: 13 residues. Trimming pared 3 bases from V and 8 bases from J, leaving 10 bases between. Germline V CDR1 and CDR2: KGHSH, LQKENI. DNA for the CDR3: TGTGCCAGCTCACCGGGCATTTTAGAAAAACTGTTTTTT. Its translation is CASSPGILEKLFF.

This clone occurred a few times. V usage is TRBV4-3 and J usage is TRBJ1-1; D not resolved. The V end lost 4 bases, the J end lost 1 base, and 10 bases lay between the germline ends. From germline, CDR1 is LGHNA and CDR2 YSLEER. The CDR3 consists of 14 residues. CDR3 in amino acids: CASSPTLENTEAFF. The DNA for the CDR3 is TGCGCCAGCAGCCCGACCTTAGAGAACACTGAAGCTTTCTTT.

The chain carries TRBV4-1 and TRBJ2-7, with 9 positions matching TRBD1. Germline V gene lookup returns CDR1 MGHRA and CDR2 YSYEKL. V lost 5 bases and J lost 6; bases outside the gene matches: 5. The CDR3 consists of 13 residues. This CDR3 reads CASSWTGETEQYF. CDR3 coding DNA: TGCGCCAGCAGCTGGACAGGGGAAACCGAGCAGTACTTC.

J is TRBJ2-4 and V is TRBV15, with D perhaps matching TRBD2 (5 bases). Trimming removed 1 base from V and 1 base from J, with 14 bases in between. Germline values: CDR1 LNHNV, CDR2 YYDKDF (reference sequence). The CDR3 sequence is 17 residues long. Here the CDR3 DNA reads TGTGCCACCAGCAGAGCCCACGGGGTCGCGGCCAAAAACATTCAGTACTTC. It is translated as CATSRAHGVAAKNIQYF.

This clone was seen only a few times. The chain employs TRBV6-5 and TRBJ1-4, with D maybe TRBD1 (5 bases). CDR3 length equals 14 residues. The germline V and J ends were trimmed by 7 bases and 5 bases, with 14 bases remaining between them. The V gene's germline CDR1 is MNHEY and CDR2 SVGAGI. In DNA, the CDR3 is TGTGCCAGCAAGAAGGGGTTTGGGAATGAAAAACTGTTTTTT. This codes for CASKKGFGNEKLFF.

CDR3 coding DNA: TGTGCCAGCAGCCCCAGGTCCCGGGCCAAAAACATTCAGTACTTC. Protein sequence: CASSPRSRAKNIQYF. The chain has TRBV7-2 and TRBJ2-4; D call uncertain. This CDR3 has 15 residues. Germline V lookup: CDR1 SGHTA, CDR2 FQGNSA. V shed 5 bases and J shed 1 base, with 12 bases lying between them.

The chain combines TRBV18 with TRBJ2-1; TRBD1 is a possible D gene (5 bases). V lost 2 bases and J 5 bases, leaving 16 bases between the germline ends. CDR1 KGHSH and CDR2 LQKENI come from the germline V gene. This CDR3 has 16 amino acids. Written as DNA, the CDR3 is TGTGCCAGCTCACCATACAGGTTCGGGTTAGACAATGAGCAGTTCTTC. Amino acids: CASSPYRFGLDNEQFF.

J is TRBJ2-4 and V is TRBV27; D not certain. The germline CDR1 and CDR2 sequences are MNHEY and SMNVEV (reference sequence). The CDR3 contains 14 residues. Between the trimmed V and J ends, which lost 5 bases and 6 bases, there was a span of 14 bases. The CDR3 sequence is CASSRTPAVNIQYF. The DNA of the CDR3 is TGTGCCAGCAGTCGGACGCCCGCGGTAAACATTCAGTACTTC.

CDR3 region: CASSPFGSDFSYEQYF. The CDR3, as DNA: TGTGCCAGCTCACCATTCGGAAGCGACTTCTCCTACGAGCAGTACTTC. The chain joins TRBV18 to TRBJ2-7; no clear D. V lost 2 bases to trimming and J lost 0 bases, with 14 bases between them. The V gene's germline CDR1 is KGHSH and CDR2 LQKENI. The CDR3 spans 16 residues.

The chain joins TRBV29-1 to TRBJ2-1; TRBD1 agrees at 10 bases. Germline assignment: CDR1 SQVTM and CDR2 ANQGSEA. With 5 bases clipped from V and 7 bases from J, the junction kept 8 bases outside the gene matches. This CDR3 is built from 14 residues. This CDR3 is CSVRPRQGANEQFF. CDR3 in DNA: TGCAGCGTTCGGCCGAGACAGGGGGCGAATGAGCAGTTCTTC.